The following is a T cell receptor (beta chain) sequence with its context. Its antigen is as yet unknown. The V and J ends lost 0 bases and 4 bases, in that order; junction bases with no gene match: 8. CDR1 is ENHRY, CDR2 SYGVKD, per germline. The CDR3 consists of 16 residues. This sample was included in a study of T cells in localized non-small cell lung cancer. Overall study findings and caveats: For the top 100 tumor clones, a median approximately 61 also appeared in adjacent lung. There was an association of higher blood T cell density with longer overall survival. Because sequencing included only one region (of the tumor), heterogeneity remains possible.

Produced via immunoSEQ multiplex PCR; TCRdb's table is partial and in-frame only. The data show more than 20,000 clones, over 80% seen once. The TCR was taken from a man between 40 and 75 years old with stage II squamous cell lung carcinoma. The sample here was PBMCs, taken before any cancer treatment. This sequence joins TRBV10-3 and TRBJ1-1; 7 bases agree with TRBD1. This chain's CDR3 is CAISESTRGQSTEAFF. The CDR3 DNA sequence: TGTGCCATCAGTGAGTCGACTCGGGGACAGTCCACTGAAGCTTTCTTT.